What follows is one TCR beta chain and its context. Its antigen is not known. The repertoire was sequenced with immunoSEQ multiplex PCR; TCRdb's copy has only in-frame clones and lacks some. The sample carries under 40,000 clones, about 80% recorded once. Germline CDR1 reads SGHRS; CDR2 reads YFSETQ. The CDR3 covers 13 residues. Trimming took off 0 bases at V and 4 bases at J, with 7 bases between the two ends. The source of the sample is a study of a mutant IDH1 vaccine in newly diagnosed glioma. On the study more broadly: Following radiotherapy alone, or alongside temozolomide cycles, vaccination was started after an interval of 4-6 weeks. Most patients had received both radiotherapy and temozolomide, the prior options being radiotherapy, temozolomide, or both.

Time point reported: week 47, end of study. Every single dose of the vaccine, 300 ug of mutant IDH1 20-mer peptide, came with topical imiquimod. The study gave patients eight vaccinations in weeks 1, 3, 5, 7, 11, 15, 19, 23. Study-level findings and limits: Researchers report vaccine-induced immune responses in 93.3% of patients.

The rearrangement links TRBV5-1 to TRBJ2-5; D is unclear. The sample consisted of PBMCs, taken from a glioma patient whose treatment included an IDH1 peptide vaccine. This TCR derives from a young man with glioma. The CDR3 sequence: CASSLEPVETQYF. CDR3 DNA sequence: TGCGCCAGCAGCTTGGAACCGGTAGAGACCCAGTACTTC.